The rows below give T cell receptor beta chains drawn from one sample of a study of Graves' ophthalmopathy and Graves' hyperthyroidism. MiXCR, applied by TCRdb to the multiplex PCR reads, yields one record per CDR3 protein. This repertoire shows 230,000 or so distinct CDR3 sequences, around 50% found once; its top ten account for around 47%. Sequenced input: peripheral blood. The receptors were gathered from an adult man with Graves' ophthalmopathy. CDR3s include the opening cysteine and the closing phenylalanine or tryptophan. The order of the fields is CDR3 DNA, CDR3 protein, J gene, clone size, D gene, V gene. A D gene is named only where the DNA matches it firmly. Clone size appears in some rows only: once, few, many, or a class for an expanded clone.

TGTGCCAGATCCCAGGAGGGCTACGAGCAGTACTTC,CARSQEGYEQYF,TRBJ2-7,few,.,TRBV10-3
TGTGCCAGCAGCGCGACAGGGGAAGAGACCCAGTACTTC,CASSATGEETQYF,TRBJ2-5,.,TRBD1,TRBV12-3/TRBV12-4
TGTGCCAGCAGTGGACAGGAGTCGTCACCCCTCCACTTT,CASSGQESSPLHF,TRBJ1-6,many,.,TRBV6-4
TGTGCCAGCAGTTTATACGGGGGTGATGCTTTCTTT,CASSLYGGDAFF,TRBJ1-1,.,.,TRBV28
TGTGCCATCTTACAACCTAGCACAGATACGCAGTATTTT,CAILQPSTDTQYF,TRBJ2-3,many,.,TRBV10-3
TGTGCCAGCAGTGGAGAGACAGTGGATAATTCACCCCTCCACTTT,CASSGETVDNSPLHF,TRBJ1-6,.,.,TRBV9
TGCAGTCCACTAGCAGTTGAAGTAGAGCAGTACTTC,CSPLAVEVEQYF,TRBJ2-7,.,.,TRBV20-1
TGTGCCAGCAGCTTGACCGGACAGGGTAGCTACGAGCAGTACTTC,CASSLTGQGSYEQYF,TRBJ2-7,.,TRBD1,TRBV5-6
TGTGCCGGCAGCTTGGCGGGCAGGGACACTGAAGCTTTCTTT,CAGSLAGRDTEAFF,TRBJ1-1,.,.,TRBV7-2
TGCAGCGTCCTCGACTCACTTTCCAATGAGCAGTTCTTC,CSVLDSLSNEQFF,TRBJ2-1,.,.,TRBV29-1
TGTGCCAGTAGTATCGGGACAGGGGGCACCTACGAGCAGTACTTC,CASSIGTGGTYEQYF,TRBJ2-7,.,TRBD1,TRBV19
TGTGCCAGTACCCCGTCAGGGGGACCTCAGCCCCAGCATTTT,CASTPSGGPQPQHF,TRBJ1-5,.,TRBD1,TRBV19
TGTGCCATCAGTGAGGCAGGGAAGTTGATCGACGAGCAGTACTTC,CAISEAGKLIDEQYF,TRBJ2-7,.,.,TRBV10-3
TGTGCCAGCAGTGACCACGCGGGACAGGGTGGCGGGCAGTACTTC,CASSDHAGQGGGQYF,TRBJ2-7,.,TRBD1,TRBV6-6
TGTGCCAGCAGTTACTACCAAGAGACCCAGTACTTC,CASSYYQETQYF,TRBJ2-5,few,.,TRBV12-3/TRBV12-4
TGTGCCACCAGTGATTTCTCCCACGAGCAGTACTTC,CATSDFSHEQYF,TRBJ2-7,few,.,TRBV24-1
TGTGCCATCAGTGATTTTCAGACCCAGTACTTC,CAISDFQTQYF,TRBJ2-5,.,.,TRBV10-3
TGCGCCAGCAGCTTGCCAGGACAGAACTATGGCTACACCTTC,CASSLPGQNYGYTF,TRBJ1-2,.,.,TRBV5-1
TGTGCCAGCAGCTCCCGACCAAATCAGCCCCAGCATTTT,CASSSRPNQPQHF,TRBJ1-5,few,.,TRBV7-9
TGTGCCAGCAGCTTATTGGATTGGGGGCGGGAGAGGGGCTACGAGCAGTACTTC,CASSLLDWGRERGYEQYF,TRBJ2-7,.,.,TRBV7-9
TGTGCCAGCAGAGTGACAGGGGTGTATAATTCACCCCTCCACTTT,CASRVTGVYNSPLHF,TRBJ1-6,few,TRBD1,TRBV12-3/TRBV12-4
TGTGCCACCAGCAGAGATAACATCCATGGCTACACCTTC,CATSRDNIHGYTF,TRBJ1-2,many,.,TRBV15
TGTGCCAGCAGCGTAGGCAGGGGGAGGAATGAGCAGTACTTC,CASSVGRGRNEQYF,TRBJ2-7,.,.,TRBV9
TGTGCCACCAGTGATTTAGGGGATGCCCAGCCCCAGCATTTT,CATSDLGDAQPQHF,TRBJ1-5,.,.,TRBV24-1
TGTGCCAGCGGCCAAGGCAAAGGGGGACACTACGAGCAGTACTTC,CASGQGKGGHYEQYF,TRBJ2-7,.,.,TRBV7-8
TGTGCCAGCAGGCAGTTGAAACGGGAGAACACTGAAGCTTTCTTT,CASRQLKRENTEAFF,TRBJ1-1,.,.,TRBV28
TGTGCCAGCAGCGTAGGTGCCGAGGGGACAGACTATGGCTACACCTTC,CASSVGAEGTDYGYTF,TRBJ1-2,many,TRBD1,TRBV9